These T cell receptor beta chains were read from a single sample in a study of cytomegalovirus exposure and HLA in healthy donors. Profiled with immunoSEQ multiplex PCR; TCRdb holds only in-frame clones, not every one. This sample has 65,000 to 85,000 clones, with nearly 80% found just once. The sample comprised PBMCs. The source of these receptors is a woman aged 40 to 50 in good health and CMV-seropositive. The CDR3 runs from the conserved cysteine through the conserved F or W. Fields, in order: CDR3 DNA, CDR3 protein, V gene, J gene, clone size, D gene. The D gene is left open where the match is weak. Only part of the rows carry a size: once, few, many, or a class if the clone is expanded.

DNA: TGTGCCAGCAGCCAAGGACAGGGGGGAGTTGGCTACACCTTC
CDR3: CASSQGQGGVGYTF
V: TRBV7-2
J: TRBJ1-2
size: few
D: TRBD1

DNA: TGTGCCAGCTCACCAGGGAGCCGGTCCTACGAGCAGTACTTC
CDR3: CASSPGSRSYEQYF
V: TRBV18
J: TRBJ2-7
size: .
D: .

DNA: TGCGCCAGCAGCTTGGCAGGGCGGGAAACAGATACGCAGTATTTT
CDR3: CASSLAGRETDTQYF
V: TRBV5-1
J: TRBJ2-3
size: once
D: .

DNA: TGTGCCAGCAGCTTAGGCCTAGCGGGGGCCTCGAACACCGGGGAGCTGTTTTTT
CDR3: CASSLGLAGASNTGELFF
V: TRBV7-6
J: TRBJ2-2
size: .
D: TRBD2

DNA: TGTGCCAGCAGGTCAATGGGACAGGGGTTATTTTATTCACCCCTCCACTTT
CDR3: CASRSMGQGLFYSPLHF
V: TRBV28
J: TRBJ1-6
size: .
D: TRBD1

DNA: TGTGCCAGCAGTGTTGCGGGGGCCAGCACAGATACGCAGTATTTT
CDR3: CASSVAGASTDTQYF
V: TRBV25-1
J: TRBJ2-3
size: .
D: .

DNA: TGTGCCAGCAGTTTCGACAGGGAACCGGGGGAAAAACTGTTTTTT
CDR3: CASSFDREPGEKLFF
V: TRBV11-1
J: TRBJ1-4
size: .
D: TRBD1

DNA: TGTGCCAGCAGTGACCCCGGGACAGGGGGCTATGGCTACACCTTC
CDR3: CASSDPGTGGYGYTF
V: TRBV6-4
J: TRBJ1-2
size: .
D: TRBD1

DNA: TGTGCCAGCAGTGAAATTGGTCTGTGGGCAGGAAGCACCGGGGAGCTGTTTTTT
CDR3: CASSEIGLWAGSTGELFF
V: TRBV6-1
J: TRBJ2-2
size: .
D: .

DNA: TGTGCCAGCAGTTCCGGGACACAATACACTGAAGCTTTCTTT
CDR3: CASSSGTQYTEAFF
V: TRBV5-4
J: TRBJ1-1
size: .
D: .

DNA: TGTGCCAGCAGCTTGGGCATGGATTCACCCCTCCACTTT
CDR3: CASSLGMDSPLHF
V: TRBV11-2
J: TRBJ1-6
size: .
D: .

DNA: TGTGCCACCAGGCACAGGGGCCACGAGCAGTACTTC
CDR3: CATRHRGHEQYF
V: TRBV15
J: TRBJ2-7
size: .
D: TRBD1